Here is one T cell receptor beta chain with its context. The target of this receptor is not known. One base away there is no much larger clone; base qualities are not given. The data are from a study of T cell changes during pregnancy in multiple sclerosis (dated by TCRdb to between 2018 and 2021). Background for the entire study: The study looked at changes in the T cell repertoire across pregnancy in women with multiple sclerosis.

The library was produced with the immunoSEQ multiplex PCR assay. Drawn from immuneACCESS, this table holds only the in-frame rearrangements with V and J called that TCRdb kept. Clones are partly lost; checked studies trace under half to an unresolved V gene and leave the rest unexplained. This sample gives about 75,000 clones in total; around 90% of them show up just once. Over 0.7% of the sample is in the top ten clones. The CDR3 holds 18 amino acids from the cysteine to the phenylalanine. Left in the record is the CDR3 DNA by itself, 54 bases read in frame from the first base. The trim is 7 bases for V and 0 bases for J, with a gap of 19 bases between the germline ends. Reading the germline V gene (reference sequence) gives CDR1 MNHEY and CDR2 SMNVEV.

The specimen was peripheral blood, collected in the first trimester of pregnancy. This receptor was taken from a female donor in good health, enrolled as a control in a pregnancy study. The rearrangement joined TRBV27 to TRBJ2-6; possibly the D gene is TRBD1, per 5 matching bases. Read as DNA, the sequence is TGTGCCAGCACCCCTGGGGTCAGGACACTCTCTGGGGCCAACGTCCTGACTTTC. Its protein is CASTPGVRTLSGANVLTF.